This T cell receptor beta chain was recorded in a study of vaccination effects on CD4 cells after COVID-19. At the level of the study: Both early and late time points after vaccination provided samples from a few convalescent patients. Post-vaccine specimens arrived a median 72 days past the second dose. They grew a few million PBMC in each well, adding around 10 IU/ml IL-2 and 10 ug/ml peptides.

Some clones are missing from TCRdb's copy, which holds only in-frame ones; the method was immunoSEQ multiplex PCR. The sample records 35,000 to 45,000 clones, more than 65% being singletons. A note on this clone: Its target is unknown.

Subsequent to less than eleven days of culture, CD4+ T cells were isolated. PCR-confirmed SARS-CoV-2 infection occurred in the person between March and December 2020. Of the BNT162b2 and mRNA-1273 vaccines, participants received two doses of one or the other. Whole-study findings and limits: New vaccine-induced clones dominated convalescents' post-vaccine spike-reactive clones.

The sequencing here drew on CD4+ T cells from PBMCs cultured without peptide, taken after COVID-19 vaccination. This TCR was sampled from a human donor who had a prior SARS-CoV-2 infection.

CDR3 coding DNA: TGTGCCAGCAGCAAAAACTACGAGCAGTACTTC. This encodes CASSKNYEQYF. The V call is TRBV14, the J call TRBJ2-7; D is unclear. CDR1 and CDR2 (germline): SGHDN, FVKESK. This CDR3 has 11 residues. The germline V and J ends were trimmed by 5 bases and 3 bases, with 5 bases remaining between them.